These 27 T cell receptor beta chains originate from one sample sequenced in a study of long-term antiretroviral therapy in people with HIV. Survey-level resolution applied to immunoSEQ assay v3.0. The protocol was immunoSEQ multiplex PCR, while the TCRdb copy is restricted to in-frame clones and leaves out a portion. The sample yields about 33,000 clones, roughly 80% seen once. Here the sequenced sample was unsorted PBMCs, taken 2 years after starting antiretroviral therapy. These receptor sequences come from a woman between 45 and 65 years old with HIV.

V is TRBV11-2 and J is TRBJ1-2, with D maybe TRBD1 (5 bases). The CDR3 is 14 residues long. CDR1 and CDR2 from the germline V gene are SGHAT and FQNNGV. Trimming left V 7 bases short and J 0 bases short, with 12 bases between. CDR3 sequence reads: CASTDQGTNYGYTF. The CDR3 DNA is TGTGCCAGCACGGACCAGGGAACTAACTATGGCTACACCTTC.

The chain is built from TRBV30 and TRBJ2-7; D is ambiguous. Germline V CDR1 and CDR2: GTSNPN, SVGIG (reference sequence). This CDR3 spans 12 amino acids. Trimming took 2 bases from V and 5 from J, leaving 10 bases between them. In DNA, the CDR3 is TGTGCCTGGAGTTGGAAGGACCACGAGCAGTACTTC. It is translated as CAWSWKDHEQYF.

This chain joins TRBV29-1 and TRBJ2-3; D is perhaps TRBD2 (5 bases). The CDR3 contains 12 residues. The germline CDR1 and CDR2 sequences are SQVTM and ANQGSEA. The CDR3 loop is CSTDRDIDTQYF. CDR3 in DNA: TGCAGTACAGACCGGGATATAGATACGCAGTATTTT.

V usage is TRBV19 and J usage is TRBJ2-7; D may be TRBD2 (6 bases). This CDR3 has 16 amino acids. The germline V and J ends were trimmed by 3 bases and 0 bases, with 15 bases remaining between them. Germline V gene data show CDR1 as LNHDA and CDR2 as SQIVND (reference sequence). The DNA for the CDR3 is TGTGCCAGTAGTATTTTCCTAGCGTCGAGCTCCTACGAGCAGTACGTC. Protein: CASSIFLASSSYEQYV.

The chain has TRBV23-1 and TRBJ1-5, with 7 bases aligning to TRBD1. TRBV23-1 is annotated as an ORF whose role is uncertain. The CDR3 is 18 amino acids. The junction had 16 bases not matched to a gene; V was cut back by 2 bases and J by 6 bases. This chain's CDR3 is CASSQQRYRGWHAQPQHF. DNA for the CDR3: TGCGCCAGCAGTCAACAAAGGTACAGGGGATGGCATGCTCAGCCCCAGCATTTT.

The V and J genes are TRBV2 and TRBJ1-4; unclear D gene. V lost 8 bases, J lost 10 bases, and 26 bases lay in between. Germline-derived CDR1 and CDR2 are SNHLY and FYNNEI. This CDR3 has 16 residues. The CDR3 DNA sequence: TGTGCCAGCTGGGGTGGGCGGGGAAGCTCCCTGGGAAAACTGTTTTTT. Its translation: CASWGGRGSSLGKLFF.

This clone was counted a few times. V and J are TRBV2 and TRBJ1-6; no firm D call. This CDR3 comprises 12 residues. V lost 3 bases and J lost 8, with 5 bases in between. Germline V gene sequence: CDR1 SNHLY, CDR2 FYNNEI. CDR3 DNA: TGTGCCAGCAGTGATCATGATTCACCCCTCCACTTT. As protein: CASSDHDSPLHF.

The gene calls are TRBV7-2 and TRBJ2-7; unclear D gene. Germline V gene data show CDR1 as SGHTA and CDR2 as FQGNSA. The CDR3 sequence is 15 residues long. The V and J ends lost 1 base and 3 bases respectively, with 13 bases between them. The CDR3 region is CASSLDGGRIYEQYV. CDR3 in DNA: TGTGCCAGCAGCTTAGATGGTGGCAGAATCTACGAGCAGTACGTC.

This sequence joins TRBV29-1 and TRBJ2-7; the match to TRBD2 covers 7 bases. Germline CDR1 SQVTM, CDR2 ANQGSEA. V dropped 6 bases and J dropped 1; count of bases not matched to a gene: 3. The CDR3 has 12 amino acids. The CDR3 region has the DNA TGCAGCGTGGTCGGGGGGTCCTACGAGCAGTACTTC. Amino acids: CSVVGGSYEQYF.

The CDR3 spells CASSSWAAVSYEQYF. In DNA, the CDR3 is TGTGCCAGCAGTTCCTGGGCAGCCGTCTCCTACGAGCAGTACTTC. The chain combines TRBV27 with TRBJ2-7; D uncertain. Germline loops: CDR1 MNHEY, CDR2 SMNVEV (reference sequence). The CDR3 consists of 15 residues. Trimming pared 4 bases from V and 0 bases from J, leaving 13 bases between.

This sequence joins TRBV7-2 and TRBJ1-2; tentative D call: TRBD1 (5 bases). V lost 1 base and J lost 8, with 11 bases in between. The CDR3 loop spans 13 amino acids. The germline V gene encodes CDR1 SGHTA and CDR2 FQGNSA. DNA for the CDR3: TGTGCCAGCAGCTTAGGCAGGGAAGGGGGCTACACCTTC. This gives the protein CASSLGREGGYTF.

J is TRBJ2-5 and V is TRBV1; the tabulated D call, TRBD2, remains unverified against the DNA. TRBV1 constitutes a pseudogene. The CDR3 runs to 19 residues. This CDR3 reads CTSSQDIPNERYRRETQYF. In DNA, the CDR3 is TGCACCAGCAGCCAAGATATCCCGAACGAGAGGTATAGGCGAGAGACCCAGTACTTC.

The rearrangement joins TRBV12-5 to TRBJ1-5; the D is unclear. This CDR3 is 12 amino acids long. Germline V lookup: CDR1 LGHNT, CDR2 FRNRAP. Trimming stripped 4 bases from V and 4 bases from J, with 5 bases between. CDR3 region: CASGSGNQPQHF. The CDR3 DNA sequence: TGTGCTAGTGGTTCGGGGAATCAGCCCCAGCATTTT.

In this sample, this clone turned up once. The rearrangement links TRBV5-3 to TRBJ2-1; no clear D. TRBV5-3 is an ORF, with its function uncertain. This CDR3 region has 18 residues. V shed 0 bases and J shed 4 bases, with 20 bases lying between them. The CDR3 nucleotides read TGTGCCAGAAGCTTGGTTGGGGTGCTGGCGATTGGGTACAATGAGCAGTTCTTC. Amino acids: CARSLVGVLAIGYNEQFF.

The gene calls are TRBV5-1 and TRBJ2-3; 10 bases fit TRBD2. From germline, CDR1 is SGHRS and CDR2 YFSETQ. V trimming: 0 bases; J trimming: 0 bases; junction bases outside the gene matches: 10. The length of the CDR3 is 19 residues. CDR3: CASSLARTSGFPSTDTQYF. CDR3 bases: TGCGCCAGCAGCTTGGCCCGGACTAGCGGCTTTCCTAGCACAGATACGCAGTATTTT.

The rearrangement joins TRBV6-6 to TRBJ2-3; D is possibly TRBD2 (5 bases). Germline values: CDR1 MNHNY, CDR2 SVGAGI (reference sequence). The CDR3 extends over 11 amino acids. Trimming cost V 2 bases and J 9 bases, with 6 bases left between them. CDR3 sequence (DNA): TGTGCCAGCAGTTACCGGGGAACGCAGTATTTT. Its protein product is CASSYRGTQYF.

This sequence joins TRBV18 and TRBJ1-6; D unresolved. The V and J ends lost 4 bases and 3 bases respectively, with 13 bases between them. The germline gives CDR1 KGHSH, CDR2 LQKENI. The CDR3 covers 16 residues. CDR3 DNA sequence: TGTGCCAGCTCACTCACCGGACGTAACTATAATTCACCCCTCCACTTT. Translation gives CASSLTGRNYNSPLHF. Full variable domain (remainder filled in from reference TRBV18 and TRBJ1-6): NAGVMQNPRHLVRRRGQEARLRCSPMKGHSHVYWYRQLPEEGLKFMVYLQKENIIDESGMPKERFSAEFPKEGPSILRIQQVVRGDSAAYFCASSLTGRNYNSPLHFGNGTRLTVT.

This clone has a handful of counts. This chain uses TRBV19 with TRBJ2-7, with D uncertain. V lost 3 bases and J lost 0, with 6 bases in between. This CDR3 has 13 residues. The germline gives CDR1 LNHDA, CDR2 SQIVND (reference sequence). The CDR3 DNA reads TGTGCCAGTAGTATTCTCCTCTCCTACGAGCAGTACTTC. This sequence encodes CASSILLSYEQYF.

This clone occurred once. The rearrangement links TRBV5-4 to TRBJ2-5; D might be TRBD1 (6 bases). V lost 1 base to trimming and J lost 2 bases, with 9 bases between them. CDR3 size: 14 residues. Germline V gives CDR1 SGHNT, CDR2 YYREEE (reference sequence). CDR3 amino acids: CASSLTGTQETQYF. CDR3 DNA sequence: TGTGCCAGCAGCTTGACAGGGACGCAAGAGACCCAGTACTTC.

V is TRBV7-9 and J is TRBJ1-1; the D gene is possibly TRBD1 (5 bases). The CDR3 is 11 residues long. V lost 11 bases, J lost 3 bases, and 10 bases lay in between. Germline V gene sequence: CDR1 SEHNR, CDR2 FQNEAQ (reference sequence). The CDR3: CAGGRDTEAFF. CDR3 nucleotide sequence: TGTGCCGGGGGGAGGGACACTGAAGCTTTCTTT.

The chain links TRBV6-5 to TRBJ1-3; D call uncertain. Deletions cut 4 bases from V and 4 bases from J, with 14 bases between. Looked up from germline, CDR1 is MNHEY and CDR2 is SVGAGI. The CDR3 is 15 residues long. CDR3 in amino acids: CASSSPPSAGNTIYF. CDR3 DNA: TGTGCCAGCAGTTCCCCACCCTCGGCCGGAAACACCATATATTTT.

This clone was observed once. The chain recombines TRBV5-1 with TRBJ2-2; D uncertain. Germline lookup yields CDR1 SGHRS and CDR2 YFSETQ. The CDR3 extends over 16 amino acids. The V end was cut by 0 bases, the J end by 2 bases, with 11 bases between. This CDR3 is CASSLDGRINTGELFF. CDR3 bases: TGCGCCAGCAGCTTGGACGGCAGAATTAACACCGGGGAGCTGTTTTTT.

This rearrangement joins TRBV5-1 to TRBJ2-2; D remains ambiguous. The CDR3 spans 14 residues. Germline-derived CDR1 and CDR2 are SGHRS and YFSETQ. V was cut by 4 bases and J by 6 bases, with 13 bases left in between. The CDR3 DNA reads TGCGCCAGCAGCATAATTTCAGCTTCCGGGGAGCTGTTTTTT. It specifies CASSIISASGELFF.

The chain is built from TRBV2 and TRBJ2-5; D might be TRBD2 (6 bases). The germline V gene encodes CDR1 SNHLY and CDR2 FYNNEI. The V end was cut by 8 bases, the J end by 5 bases, with 15 bases between. The CDR3 totals 13 residues. The CDR3 DNA sequence: TGTGCCAGCTCGGTGTCGGCGGGGGAGACCCAGTACTTC. Its protein product is CASSVSAGETQYF.

This clone was detected only a few times. This chain links TRBV2 with TRBJ1-2; TRBD1 matches 8 bases. The germline gives CDR1 SNHLY, CDR2 FYNNEI. The V gene end was trimmed by 6 bases and the J gene end by 5 bases; junction bases not matched to a gene: 2. The CDR3 has 12 amino acids. The chain's CDR3 is CASRGDRYGYTF. Written as DNA, the CDR3 is TGTGCCAGCAGAGGGGACAGGTATGGCTACACCTTC.

CDR3: CASSYGRAYQAFF. CDR3 DNA sequence: TGTGCCAGCAGTTACGGCCGCGCCTACCAAGCTTTCTTT. The chain uses TRBV6-6 and TRBJ1-1; D not certain. CDR3 length equals 13 residues. Germline CDR1 is MNHNY and CDR2 is SVGAGI (reference sequence). Trimming stripped 2 bases from V and 9 bases from J, with 13 bases between.

The chain combines TRBV30 with TRBJ1-5; D is unresolved. The length of the CDR3 is 13 residues. The ends were cut back, 0 bases at V and 7 bases at J, with 10 bases in the middle. Germline V CDR1 and CDR2: GTSNPN, SVGIG (reference sequence). CDR3 protein: CAWSVYLGQPQHF. In DNA form, the CDR3 reads TGTGCCTGGAGTGTATACCTGGGGCAGCCCCAGCATTTT.